The clone carrying this TCR beta chain was counted only a few times. V lost 5 bases and J lost 3, with 18 bases in between. The CDR3 has 16 residues. The germline gives CDR1 MGHRA, CDR2 YSYEKL. This specimen belongs to a study of T cells after yellow fever vaccination. In making TCR cDNA, 5'RACE template switching added a universal primer site and UMIs to it. TCRdb redid the calling of the 5' RACE reads with MiXCR, one entry per CDR3 protein. The sample consists of some 670,000 distinct CDR3 sequences, 12% of them appearing once. This chain uses TRBV4-1 with TRBJ2-3; D possibly uses TRBD1 or TRBD2 (5 bases each). This TCR came from a man aged 30-40 years who received the YFV17D yellow fever vaccine. Sequences were derived from PBMCs, sampled on the day of the yellow fever booster vaccination. This CDR3 is CASSSPGRRQTDTQYF. For the CDR3, the DNA is TGCGCCAGCAGCAGCCCGGGACGTAGACAGACAGATACGCAGTATTTT.